This T cell receptor beta chain was profiled in a study of OX40 agonist ivuxolimab in advanced cancers. Study in general: Patients were treated with intravenous ivuxolimab, dosed at 0.01 to 10 mg/kg and infused every 2 weeks.

Some clones are missing from TCRdb's copy, which holds only in-frame ones; the method was immunoSEQ multiplex PCR. The sample carries about 99,000 clones, roughly 94% recorded once. This clone was counted a single time. CDR3 length: 13 residues. CDR1 and CDR2 from the germline V gene are SGDLS and YYNGEE. Trimming cost V 2 bases and J 15 bases; bases outside gene matches: 11. Sample: CD4+ or CD8+ T cells sorted from blood, taken in a trial of the OX40 agonist ivuxolimab. The chain employs TRBV9 and TRBJ2-3, with TRBD1 matching 8 bases. The clonotype was recovered from an adult with an advanced solid tumor such as melanoma, head and neck, liver or kidney cancer. The CDR3 DNA follows: TGTGCCAGCAGCGTGGCGGGGACAGGCGTGGATTATTTT. It yields the protein CASSVAGTGVDYF.